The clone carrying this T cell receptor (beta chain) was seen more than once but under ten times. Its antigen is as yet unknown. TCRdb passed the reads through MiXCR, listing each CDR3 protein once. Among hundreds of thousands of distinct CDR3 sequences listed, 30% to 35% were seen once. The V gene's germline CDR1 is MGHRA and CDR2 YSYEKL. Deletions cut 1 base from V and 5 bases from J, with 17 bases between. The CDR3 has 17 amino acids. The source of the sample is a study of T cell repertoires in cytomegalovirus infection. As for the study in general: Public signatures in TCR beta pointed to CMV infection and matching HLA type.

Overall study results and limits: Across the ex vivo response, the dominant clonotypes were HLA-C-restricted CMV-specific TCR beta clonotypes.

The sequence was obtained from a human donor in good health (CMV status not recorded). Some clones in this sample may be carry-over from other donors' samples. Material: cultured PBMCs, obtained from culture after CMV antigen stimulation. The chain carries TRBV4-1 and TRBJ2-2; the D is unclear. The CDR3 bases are TGCGCCAGCAGCCAAGTCAATCTAGTGGTTTTGACCGGGGAGCTGTTTTTT. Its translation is CASSQVNLVVLTGELFF.